This T cell receptor beta chain appears in the sequencing data of a study of T-cell reconstitution after alpha-beta-depleted transplantation in children. Germline CDR1 SQVTM, CDR2 ANQGSEA. Trimming left V 4 bases short and J 0 bases short, with 10 bases between. The CDR3 totals 13 residues. For TCRbeta, the library was prepared with unique molecular identifiers. MiXCR, run by TCRdb on the PCR reads, gives a single entry per CDR3 protein. This sample has fewer than 150,000 distinct CDR3 sequences, with 23% found just once. This clonotype was seen many times. The receptor's source is a male patient aged 2 to 10 who had a stem cell transplant for chronic granulomatous disease, so the T cells may come from the graft donor. V and J are TRBV29-1 and TRBJ2-7, with D hard to call. Source: PBMCs, mostly from graft donor cells, taken 180 days after TCRalphabeta/CD19-depleted stem cell transplant. The chain's CDR3 is CSVVGGSSYEQYF. CDR3 bases: TGCAGCGTTGTGGGCGGTAGCTCCTACGAGCAGTACTTC.